These 11 T cell receptor beta chains came from one sample sequenced in a study of blood T cell repertoires in COVID-19. The protocol was immunoSEQ multiplex PCR, while the TCRdb copy is restricted to in-frame clones and leaves out a portion. This table holds 150,000 to 200,000 clones, 85% found once. The sample comprised peripheral blood. Receptors were obtained from a human donor with acute or convalescent COVID-19. The donor label of this sample is uncertain.

This sequence joins TRBV5-1 and TRBJ2-1, with D perhaps matching TRBD1 (6 bases). The CDR3 runs 15 residues. V was cut by 4 bases and J by 5 bases, with 16 bases left in between. Germline V gives CDR1 SGHRS, CDR2 YFSETQ. The CDR3 protein is CASSLTGMGNNEQFF. The CDR3 DNA follows: TGCGCCAGCAGCCTCACAGGGATGGGTAACAATGAGCAGTTCTTC.

In its sample, this clone was seen once. This CDR3 is CASSYPPHYEQYF. CDR3 DNA sequence: TGTGCCAGCAGTTACCCCCCACACTACGAGCAGTACTTC. The chain is built from TRBV27 and TRBJ2-7, with D unresolved. Germline V lookup: CDR1 MNHEY, CDR2 SMNVEV (reference sequence). The CDR3 has 13 amino acids. V was clipped by 4 bases and J by 3 bases, with 10 bases between them.

The rearrangement links TRBV7-2 to TRBJ1-1; D is undetermined. The CDR3 length is 15 residues. V dropped 5 bases and J dropped 1 base, with 14 bases sitting between them. CDR1 and CDR2 (germline): SGHTA, FQGNSA. DNA for the CDR3: TGTGCCAGCAGCCCACACCCCCATACGAACACTGAAGCTTTCTTT. This translates into CASSPHPHTNTEAFF.

V is TRBV7-2 and J is TRBJ2-2, with 8 bases matching TRBD2. In germline, CDR1 is SGHTA, CDR2 FQGNSA. The ends lost 5 bases at V and 4 bases at J; junction bases unmatched: 6. The CDR3 length is 15 residues. CDR3 sequence: CASSPTRGGTGELFF. The CDR3 DNA reads as TGTGCCAGCAGCCCGACTCGGGGGGGCACCGGGGAGCTGTTTTTT.

The rearrangement links TRBV2 to TRBJ2-7; D not certain. The ends were cut back, 7 bases at V and 6 bases at J, with 13 bases in the middle. The CDR3 covers 12 residues. In germline, CDR1 is SNHLY, CDR2 FYNNEI. CDR3 in DNA: TGTGCCAGCACCTTAAGACAAAGCGAGCAGTACTTC. Translation: CASTLRQSEQYF.

The gene calls are TRBV27 and TRBJ2-1; possibly TRBD1 for D (6 bases). The germline gives CDR1 MNHEY, CDR2 SMNVEV (reference sequence). Trimming stripped 5 bases from V and 0 bases from J, with 14 bases between. The CDR3 consists of 16 residues. This CDR3 is CASSQDSPSSYNEQFF. DNA for the CDR3: TGTGCCAGCAGTCAGGACAGCCCGAGCTCCTACAATGAGCAGTTCTTC.

This sequence joins TRBV9 and TRBJ1-6; 9 bases map to TRBD1. The V segment lost 4 bases and the J segment 9 bases; nucleotides outside the gene matches: 5. The CDR3 sequence is 14 residues long. Germline lookup yields CDR1 SGDLS and CDR2 YYNGEE. The CDR3 nucleotides read TGTGCCAGCAGCCTTCGACAGGGGGGTTCACCCCTCCACTTT. Protein sequence: CASSLRQGGSPLHF.

V is TRBV7-6 and J is TRBJ1-2, with D possibly TRBD1 on 5 matching bases. Germline V gives CDR1 SGHVS, CDR2 FNYEAQ. V lost 5 bases, J lost 4 bases, and 20 bases lay in between. This CDR3 region has 16 residues. CDR3 DNA: TGTGCCAGCAGCCCCCACGGGGGAGGGAACTCCTATGGCTACACCTTC. Amino acid sequence: CASSPHGGGNSYGYTF.

The V and J genes are TRBV30 and TRBJ2-1; the D gene is possibly TRBD1 (5 bases). Per germline, CDR1 GTSNPN and CDR2 SVGIG (reference sequence). The CDR3 sequence is 12 residues long. The V end lost 1 base, the J end lost 8 bases, and 9 bases lay between the germline ends. As DNA, the CDR3 is TGTGCCTGGAGTGGGGGCTTCGATGAGCAGTTCTTC. Translating gives CAWSGGFDEQFF. Drawing the rest from reference TRBV30 and TRBJ2-1, the complete variable domain is SQTIHQWPATLVQPVGSPLSLECTVEGTSNPNLYWYRQAAGRGLQLLFYSVGIGQISSEVPQNLSASRPQDRQFILSSKKLLLSDSGFYLCAWSGGFDEQFFGPGTRLTVL.

The CDR3 region is CASSGQLLNTEAFF. DNA for the CDR3: TGTGCCAGCAGTGGACAGTTACTGAACACTGAAGCTTTCTTT. V is TRBV2 and J is TRBJ1-1, with D tentatively TRBD1 (5 bases). V shed 4 bases and J shed 0 bases, with 9 bases lying between them. Germline lookup yields CDR1 SNHLY and CDR2 FYNNEI. The CDR3 runs to 14 residues.

The chain joins TRBV29-1 to TRBJ1-2, with D possibly being TRBD1 (5 bases). Germline V gives CDR1 SQVTM, CDR2 ANQGSEA. The CDR3 is 12 amino acids. The V and J ends lost 3 bases and 4 bases respectively, with 9 bases between them. CDR3 sequence (DNA): TGCAGCGTTGATGTGGGGGGCTATGGCTACACCTTC. Protein: CSVDVGGYGYTF.